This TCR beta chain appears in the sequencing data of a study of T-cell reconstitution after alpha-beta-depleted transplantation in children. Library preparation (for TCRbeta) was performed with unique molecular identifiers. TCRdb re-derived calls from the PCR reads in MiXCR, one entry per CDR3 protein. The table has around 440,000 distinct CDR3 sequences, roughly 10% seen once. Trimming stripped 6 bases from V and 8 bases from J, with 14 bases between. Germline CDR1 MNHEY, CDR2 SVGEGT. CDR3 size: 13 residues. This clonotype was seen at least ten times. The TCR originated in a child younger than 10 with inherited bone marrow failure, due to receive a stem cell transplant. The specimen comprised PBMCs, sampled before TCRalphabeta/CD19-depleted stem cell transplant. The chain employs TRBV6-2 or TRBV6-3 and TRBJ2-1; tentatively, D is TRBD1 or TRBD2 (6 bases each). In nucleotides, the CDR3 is TGTGCCAGCAGCCTTGGGGGGCTCGATGAGCAGTTCTTC. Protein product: CASSLGGLDEQFF.